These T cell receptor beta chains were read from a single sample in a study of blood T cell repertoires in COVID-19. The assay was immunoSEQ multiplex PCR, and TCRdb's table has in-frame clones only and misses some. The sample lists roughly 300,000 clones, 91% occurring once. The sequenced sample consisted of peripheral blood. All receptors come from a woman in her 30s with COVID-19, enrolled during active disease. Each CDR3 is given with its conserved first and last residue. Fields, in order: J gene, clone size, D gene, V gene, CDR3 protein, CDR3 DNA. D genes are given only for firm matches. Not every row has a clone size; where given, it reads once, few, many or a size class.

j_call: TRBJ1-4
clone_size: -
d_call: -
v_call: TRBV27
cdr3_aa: CASSFSGFEKLFF
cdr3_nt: TGTGCCAGCAGTTTTTCGGGTTTTGAAAAACTGTTTTTT

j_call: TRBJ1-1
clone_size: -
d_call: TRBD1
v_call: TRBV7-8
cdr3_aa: CASSSPGQLEAFF
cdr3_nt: TGTGCCAGCAGCTCTCCGGGACAGCTTGAAGCTTTCTTT

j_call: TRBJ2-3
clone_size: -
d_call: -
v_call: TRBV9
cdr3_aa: CASSVTQGTDTQYF
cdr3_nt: TGTGCCAGCAGCGTGACCCAGGGCACAGATACGCAGTATTTT

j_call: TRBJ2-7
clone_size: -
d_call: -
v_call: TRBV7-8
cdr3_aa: CASSLKRGNEQYF
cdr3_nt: TGTGCCAGCAGCTTAAAAAGGGGAAACGAGCAGTACTTC

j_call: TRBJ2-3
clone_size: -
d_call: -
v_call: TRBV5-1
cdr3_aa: CASSLEGAPDTQYF
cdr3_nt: TGCGCCAGCAGCTTGGAAGGGGCCCCAGATACGCAGTATTTT

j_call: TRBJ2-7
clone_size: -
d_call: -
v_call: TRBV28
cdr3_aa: CASRGLDETYEQYF
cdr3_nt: TGTGCCAGCAGAGGACTGGACGAGACCTACGAGCAGTACTTC

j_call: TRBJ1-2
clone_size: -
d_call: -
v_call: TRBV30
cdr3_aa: CAWSTRTNYGYTF
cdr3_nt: TGTGCCTGGAGTACCAGGACTAACTATGGCTACACCTTC

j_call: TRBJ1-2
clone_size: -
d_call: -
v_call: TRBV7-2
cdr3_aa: CASSLPQANYGYTF
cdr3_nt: TGTGCCAGCAGCTTACCACAGGCTAACTATGGCTACACCTTC

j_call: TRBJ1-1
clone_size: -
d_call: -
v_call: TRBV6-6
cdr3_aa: CASSYLTEAFF
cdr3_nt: TGTGCCAGCAGTTACCTCACTGAAGCTTTCTTT

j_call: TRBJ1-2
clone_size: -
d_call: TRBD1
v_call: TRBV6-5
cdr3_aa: CASSYRDRGNYGYTF
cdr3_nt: TGTGCCAGCAGTTACAGGGACAGGGGGAACTATGGCTACACCTTC

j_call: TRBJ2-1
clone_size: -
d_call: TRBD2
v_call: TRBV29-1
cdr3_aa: CSVEVGYSGTSNEQFF
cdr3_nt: TGCAGCGTTGAAGTCGGGTATTCCGGGACTAGCAATGAGCAGTTCTTC

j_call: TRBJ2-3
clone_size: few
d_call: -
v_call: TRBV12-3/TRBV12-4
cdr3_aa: CASSSFSADTQYF
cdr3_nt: TGTGCCAGCAGTTCTTTTAGCGCAGATACGCAGTATTTT

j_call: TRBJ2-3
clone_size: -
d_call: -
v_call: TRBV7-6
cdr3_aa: CASSPRTGSSTDTQYF
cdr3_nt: TGTGCCAGCAGCCCCCGGACTGGGTCTAGCACAGATACGCAGTATTTT

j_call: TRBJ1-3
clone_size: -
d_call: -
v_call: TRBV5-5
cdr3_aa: CASSLAGNSGNTIYF
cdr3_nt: TGTGCCAGCAGCTTGGCGGGTAACTCTGGAAACACCATATATTTT

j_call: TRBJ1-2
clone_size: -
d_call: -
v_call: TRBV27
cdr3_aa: CASSATGIHGYTF
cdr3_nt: TGTGCCAGCAGCGCGACAGGAATCCATGGCTACACCTTC

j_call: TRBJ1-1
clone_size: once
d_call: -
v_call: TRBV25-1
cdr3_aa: CASKNTRTEAFF
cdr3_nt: TGTGCCAGCAAGAACACACGAACTGAAGCTTTCTTT

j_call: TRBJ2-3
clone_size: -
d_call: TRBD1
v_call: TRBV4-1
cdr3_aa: CASSQSTATGMSTDTQYF
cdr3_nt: TGCGCCAGCAGCCAATCTACGGCGACAGGGATGAGCACAGATACGCAGTATTTT

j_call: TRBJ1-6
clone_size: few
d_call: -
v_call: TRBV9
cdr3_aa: CASSVGSPSDSPLHF
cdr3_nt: TGTGCCAGCAGCGTAGGGTCCCCCAGTGATTCACCCCTCCACTTT

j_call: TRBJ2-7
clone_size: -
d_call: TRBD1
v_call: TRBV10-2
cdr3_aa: CASSEYGTGDEQYF
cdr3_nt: TGCGCCAGCAGTGAGTATGGGACAGGCGACGAGCAGTACTTC

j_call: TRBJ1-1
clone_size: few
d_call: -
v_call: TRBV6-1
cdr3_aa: CASSEARGQTEAFF
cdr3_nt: TGTGCCAGCAGTGAAGCTCGAGGGCAGACTGAAGCTTTCTTT

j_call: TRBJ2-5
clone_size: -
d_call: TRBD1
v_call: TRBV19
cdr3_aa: CASSITDRGAGETQYF
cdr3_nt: TGTGCCAGTAGTATAACCGACAGGGGCGCGGGGGAGACCCAGTACTTC

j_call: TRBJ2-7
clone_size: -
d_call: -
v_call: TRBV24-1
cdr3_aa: CATSDSQGKQYF
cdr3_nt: TGTGCCACCAGTGATTCACAGGGCAAGCAGTACTTC

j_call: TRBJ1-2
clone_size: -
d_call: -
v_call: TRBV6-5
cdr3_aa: CASSRTAYNYGYTF
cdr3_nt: TGTGCCAGCAGTAGGACAGCGTATAACTATGGCTACACCTTC

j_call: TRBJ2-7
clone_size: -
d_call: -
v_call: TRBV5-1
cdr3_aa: CASTDIQGGYEQYF
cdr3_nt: TGCGCCAGCACGGACATCCAGGGGGGCTACGAGCAGTACTTC

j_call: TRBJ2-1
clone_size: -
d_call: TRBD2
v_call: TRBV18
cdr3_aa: CASSPQRESHNEQFF
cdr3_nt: TGTGCCAGCTCACCTCAGCGGGAATCTCACAATGAGCAGTTCTTC

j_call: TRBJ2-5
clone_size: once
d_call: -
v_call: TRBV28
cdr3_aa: CASSSPDSVETQYF
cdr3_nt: TGTGCCAGCAGTTCTCCGGACTCGGTAGAGACCCAGTACTTC

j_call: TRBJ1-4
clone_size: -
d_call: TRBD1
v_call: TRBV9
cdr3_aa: CASSPRQGTTNEKLFF
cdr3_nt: TGTGCCAGCAGCCCCCGACAGGGAACAACTAATGAAAAACTGTTTTTT

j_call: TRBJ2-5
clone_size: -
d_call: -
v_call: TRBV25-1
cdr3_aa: CASSSTQGLETQYF
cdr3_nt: TGTGCCAGCAGCTCCACCCAGGGGCTGGAGACCCAGTACTTC

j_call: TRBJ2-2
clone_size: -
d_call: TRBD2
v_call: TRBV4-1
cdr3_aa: CASSQGLAGAYIGELFF
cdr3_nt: TGCGCCAGCAGCCAGGGACTAGCGGGAGCTTATATCGGGGAGCTGTTTTTT

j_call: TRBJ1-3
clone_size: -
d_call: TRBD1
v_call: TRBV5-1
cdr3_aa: CASSSTPDRTSGNTIYF
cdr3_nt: TGCGCCAGCAGCTCGACCCCGGACAGGACTTCTGGAAACACCATATATTTT

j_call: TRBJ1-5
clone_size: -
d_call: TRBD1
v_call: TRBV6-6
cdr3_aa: CASRPSDRGNQPQHF
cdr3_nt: TGTGCCAGCAGGCCTTCGGACAGGGGTAATCAGCCCCAGCATTTT

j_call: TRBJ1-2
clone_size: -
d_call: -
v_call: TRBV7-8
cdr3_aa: CASRPTHQRGYTF
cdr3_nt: TGTGCCAGCAGACCCACTCACCAGCGGGGCTACACCTTC

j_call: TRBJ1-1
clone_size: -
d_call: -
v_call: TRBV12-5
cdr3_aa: CASGLVLGRLNTEAFF
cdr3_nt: TGTGCTAGTGGTTTGGTACTAGGGCGGTTGAACACTGAAGCTTTCTTT

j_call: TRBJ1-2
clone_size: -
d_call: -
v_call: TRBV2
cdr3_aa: CASRTQLAPNYGYTF
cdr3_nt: TGTGCCAGCAGGACCCAGTTAGCCCCTAACTATGGCTACACCTTC

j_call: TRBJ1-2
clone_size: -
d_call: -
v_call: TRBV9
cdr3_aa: CASSVDGSHGYTF
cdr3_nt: TGTGCCAGCAGCGTAGACGGGTCGCACGGCTACACCTTC

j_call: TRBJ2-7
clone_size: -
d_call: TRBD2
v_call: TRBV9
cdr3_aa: CASSVDGSGSYEQYF
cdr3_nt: TGTGCCAGCAGCGTAGATGGTAGCGGGAGTTACGAGCAGTACTTC

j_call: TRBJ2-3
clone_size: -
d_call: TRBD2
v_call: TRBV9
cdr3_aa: CASSAGLGSTDTQYF
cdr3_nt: TGTGCCAGCAGCGCGGGACTAGGAAGCACAGATACGCAGTATTTT

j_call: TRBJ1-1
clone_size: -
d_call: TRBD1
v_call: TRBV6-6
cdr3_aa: CASSRQGAGPNTEAFF
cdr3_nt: TGTGCCAGCAGTCGACAGGGGGCCGGTCCGAACACTGAAGCTTTCTTT

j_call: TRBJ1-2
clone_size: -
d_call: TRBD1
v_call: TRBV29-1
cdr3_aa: CSVWVTGERGNYGYTF
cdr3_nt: TGCAGCGTGTGGGTGACAGGGGAAAGGGGTAACTATGGCTACACCTTC

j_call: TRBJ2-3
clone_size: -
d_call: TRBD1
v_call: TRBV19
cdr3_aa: CASSATGARGTDTQYF
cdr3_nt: TGTGCCAGTAGTGCAACAGGGGCCCGAGGCACAGATACGCAGTATTTT

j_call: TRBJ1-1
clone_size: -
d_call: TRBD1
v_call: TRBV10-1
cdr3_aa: CASSPGTGMNTEAFF
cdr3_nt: TGCGCCAGCAGTCCCGGGACAGGGATGAACACTGAAGCTTTCTTT

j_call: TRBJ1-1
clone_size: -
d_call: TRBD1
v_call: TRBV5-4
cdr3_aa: CASSRDRMNTEAFF
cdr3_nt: TGTGCCAGCAGCCGGGACAGGATGAACACTGAAGCTTTCTTT

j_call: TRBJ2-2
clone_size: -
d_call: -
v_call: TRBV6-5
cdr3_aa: CAAHQGSETGELFF
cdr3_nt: TGTGCCGCCCATCAGGGTTCGGAAACCGGGGAGCTGTTTTTT

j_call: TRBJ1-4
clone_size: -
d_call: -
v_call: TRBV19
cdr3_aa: CASSPRGENEKLFF
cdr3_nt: TGTGCCAGTAGCCCCCGGGGGGAAAATGAAAAACTGTTTTTT

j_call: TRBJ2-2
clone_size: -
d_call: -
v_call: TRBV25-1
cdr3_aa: CASTRGRTGELFF
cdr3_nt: TGTGCCAGCACCAGGGGCCGAACCGGGGAGCTGTTTTTT

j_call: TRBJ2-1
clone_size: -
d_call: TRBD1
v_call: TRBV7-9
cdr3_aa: CASSPTGTGIDNEQFF
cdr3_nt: TGTGCCAGCAGCCCCACCGGGACAGGGATAGACAATGAGCAGTTCTTC

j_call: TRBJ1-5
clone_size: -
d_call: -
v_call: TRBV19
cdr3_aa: CASTPRSGSPNQPQHF
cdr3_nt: TGTGCCAGTACCCCTCGCTCGGGGAGTCCCAATCAGCCCCAGCATTTT

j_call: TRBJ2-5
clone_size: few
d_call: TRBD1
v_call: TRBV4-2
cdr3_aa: CASSQSDRGMETQYF
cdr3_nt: TGTGCCAGCAGCCAATCCGACAGGGGAATGGAGACCCAGTACTTC

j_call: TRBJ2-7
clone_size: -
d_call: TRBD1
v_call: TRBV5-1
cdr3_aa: CASSFPDGPGGEQYF
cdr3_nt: TGCGCCAGCAGCTTCCCGGACGGGCCAGGGGGTGAGCAGTACTTC

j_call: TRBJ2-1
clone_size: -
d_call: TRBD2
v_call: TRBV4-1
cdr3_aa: CASSQGLAGPKSSYNEQFF
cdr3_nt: TGCGCCAGCAGCCAAGGGCTAGCGGGACCCAAGAGCTCCTACAATGAGCAGTTCTTC

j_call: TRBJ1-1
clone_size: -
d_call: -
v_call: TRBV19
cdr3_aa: CASSTQGNTEAFF
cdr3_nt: TGTGCCAGTAGTACACAGGGGAACACTGAAGCTTTCTTT

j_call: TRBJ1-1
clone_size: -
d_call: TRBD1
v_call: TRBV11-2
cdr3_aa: CASSLTGGKRNTEAFF
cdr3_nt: TGTGCCAGCAGCTTAACAGGGGGAAAAAGGAACACTGAAGCTTTCTTT

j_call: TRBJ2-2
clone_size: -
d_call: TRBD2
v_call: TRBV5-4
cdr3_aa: CASSPDLRGGDTGELFF
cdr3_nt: TGTGCCAGCAGCCCTGATTTAAGGGGAGGGGACACCGGGGAGCTGTTTTTT